This entry lists 20 T cell receptor beta chains sequenced from one sample in a study of blood T cell repertoires in COVID-19. The assay was immunoSEQ multiplex PCR, and TCRdb's table has in-frame clones only and misses some. In the table there are 100,000 to 150,000 clones, over 75% of which are singletons. The sample was peripheral blood. The receptor set was obtained from a man in his forties with active or convalescent COVID-19.

The chain joins TRBV3-1 (or the pseudogene TRBV3-2) to TRBJ1-1; 9 positions match TRBD1. There are 16 residues in the CDR3. V trimming: 2 bases; J trimming: 4 bases; junction bases outside the gene matches: 8. Germline lookup yields CDR1 LGHDT and CDR2 YNNKEL (reference sequence). CDR3 coding DNA: TGTGCCAGCAGCCAAACCACAGGGGGCTGGGGCACTGAAGCTTTCTTT. Translating gives CASSQTTGGWGTEAFF.

The sample holds a few counts of this clone. The same CDR3 is also encoded by other DNA sequences in this sample. The chain has TRBV6-5 and TRBJ1-1; the D gene is possibly TRBD1 (6 bases). Trimming removed 9 bases from V and 3 bases from J, with 8 bases in between. Germline values: CDR1 MNHEY, CDR2 SVGAGI. This CDR3 spans 11 amino acids. The CDR3 sequence is CASTGYTEAFF. The CDR3 region has the DNA TGTGCCAGTACAGGGTACACTGAAGCTTTCTTT.

This clone showed up just once. The rearrangement joins TRBV4-3 to TRBJ1-5; D unclear. The CDR3 length is 17 residues. In germline, CDR1 is LGHNA, CDR2 YSLEER. V was shortened by 0 bases and J by 3 bases, with 15 bases between the two germline ends. CDR3 region: CASSQDLGGRINQPQHF. The CDR3 DNA reads TGCGCCAGCAGCCAAGATCTAGGAGGACGGATCAATCAGCCCCAGCATTTT.

The chain is built from TRBV14 and TRBJ1-1, with D uncertain. The CDR3 runs to 16 residues. Trimming took off 3 bases at V and 1 base at J, with 15 bases between the two ends. Germline lookup yields CDR1 SGHDN and CDR2 FVKESK. The CDR3 region is CASSHWRLPENTEAFF. The CDR3 coding sequence is TGTGCCAGCAGCCATTGGAGGCTACCGGAGAACACTGAAGCTTTCTTT. The full variable domain, its missing parts supplied by reference TRBV14 and TRBJ1-1, is EAGVTQFPSHSVIEKGQTVTLRCDPISGHDNLYWYRRVMGKEIKFLLHFVKESKQDESGMPNNRFLAERTGGTYSTLKVQPAELEDSGVYFCASSHWRLPENTEAFFGQGTRLTVV.

This rearrangement joins TRBV19 to TRBJ1-1, with D uncertain. The V end lost 3 bases, the J end lost 1 base, and 6 bases lay between the germline ends. Germline V gene data show CDR1 as LNHDA and CDR2 as SQIVND (reference sequence). The CDR3 consists of 13 residues. CDR3 in DNA: TGTGCCAGTAGTATGAGAGGGAACACTGAAGCTTTCTTT. Amino acids: CASSMRGNTEAFF.

The chain employs TRBV19 and TRBJ1-1; 8 positions agree with TRBD1. Germline CDR1 is LNHDA and CDR2 is SQIVND (reference sequence). CDR3 length: 17 amino acids. Germline trimming cut 0 bases from V and 3 bases from J; bases unmatched to any gene: 9. CDR3: CASSIEADRVGYTEAFF. CDR3 coding DNA: TGTGCCAGTAGTATAGAAGCGGACAGGGTGGGCTACACTGAAGCTTTCTTT.

This chain connects TRBV7-6 to TRBJ1-3; TRBD1 matches 11 bases. With V trimmed by 1 base and J by 1 base, 6 bases remained unmatched. The CDR3 covers 18 residues. Germline lookup yields CDR1 SGHVS and CDR2 FNYEAQ. The CDR3 DNA reads as TGTGCCAGCAGCTTAGTACCGGGACAGGGGGGGTCTGGAAACACCATATATTTT. Residues: CASSLVPGQGGSGNTIYF.

The chain employs TRBV7-9 and TRBJ1-4; 7 bases agree with TRBD1. The V gene's germline CDR1 is SEHNR and CDR2 FQNEAQ (reference sequence). Trimming took 4 bases from V and 13 from J; bases not matched to a gene: 6. The CDR3 totals 12 residues. The CDR3, as DNA: TGTGCCAGCAGCTCACAGGGGATGGGACTGTTTTTT. Translation gives CASSSQGMGLFF.

Only one count was recorded for this clone. The CDR3 DNA reads TGTGCCAGCAGTTCCCTATGGGAGGGTTATAGCAATCAGCCCCAGCATTTT. Translating it yields CASSSLWEGYSNQPQHF. V usage is TRBV27 and J usage is TRBJ1-5; D gene uncertain. From germline, CDR1 is MNHEY and CDR2 SMNVEV (reference sequence). Trimming removed 4 bases from V and 0 bases from J, with 16 bases in between. CDR3 size: 17 residues.

This chain connects TRBV5-1 to TRBJ1-2; 9 bases fit TRBD1. This CDR3 comprises 14 residues. Losses at the gene ends were 4 bases for V and 3 bases for J; bases not matched to a gene: 4. The V gene's germline CDR1 is SGHRS and CDR2 YFSETQ. CDR3 bases: TGCGCCAGCAGCCTCGGGGACAGGGACTATGGCTACACCTTC. Translated: CASSLGDRDYGYTF.

The V and J genes are TRBV6-6 and TRBJ2-7; D possibly corresponds to TRBD1 (6 bases). Trimming shortened V by 4 bases and J by 4 bases, and 14 bases separated the two germline ends. The CDR3 has 14 amino acids. Germline CDR1 is MNHNY and CDR2 is SVGAGI (reference sequence). This chain's CDR3 is CASSSQGHMYEQYF. CDR3 DNA sequence: TGTGCCAGCAGTTCCCAGGGACATATGTACGAGCAGTACTTC.

The chain links TRBV7-2 to TRBJ2-7; weak D call: TRBD1 (6 bases). CDR1 SGHTA and CDR2 FQGNSA come from the germline V gene. V lost 4 bases and J lost 4, with 17 bases in between. The CDR3 is 15 residues long. CDR3 amino acids: CASSSREGVQYEQYF. CDR3 coding DNA: TGTGCCAGCAGCTCCCGCGAGGGGGTGCAATACGAGCAGTACTTC.

The chain recombines TRBV9 with TRBJ2-5; D possibly corresponds to TRBD1 (6 bases). The CDR3 is 15 residues long. V was clipped by 3 bases and J by 5 bases, with 17 bases between them. Per the germline V gene, CDR1 is SGDLS and CDR2 is YYNGEE. CDR3 amino acids: CASSGQGKGLETQYF. The CDR3 bases are TGTGCCAGCAGCGGGCAGGGGAAAGGGTTGGAGACCCAGTACTTC.

The chain links TRBV7-2 to TRBJ1-2; 10 nucleotides match TRBD1. From germline, CDR1 is SGHTA and CDR2 FQGNSA. The trim removed 5 bases at V and 7 bases at J, leaving 4 bases unmatched. This CDR3 spans 13 amino acids. The CDR3 DNA is TGTGCCAGCAGCGAAGGACAGGGGGTTGGCTACACCTTC. Translating it yields CASSEGQGVGYTF.

This clone has only one observation. This rearrangement joins TRBV6-5 to TRBJ1-5, with D possibly being TRBD1 (5 bases). Germline CDR1 is MNHEY and CDR2 is SVGAGI. V lost 6 bases and J 4 bases, leaving 16 bases between the germline ends. CDR3 length: 15 amino acids. CDR3 nucleotide sequence: TGTGCCAGCAGAGGCGGGACGGAAAAAAATCAGCCCCAGCATTTT. The encoded protein is CASRGGTEKNQPQHF.

The chain couples TRBV21-1 to TRBJ2-1; the table's D call TRBD2 went unverified against the DNA. TRBV21-1 is a pseudogene locus. The CDR3 runs to 17 residues. The CDR3 region has the DNA TGTGCCAGCAGCAAAGAAGGAATGGGACGCGCGGGGAGGGAGCAGTTCTTC. Protein sequence: CASSKEGMGRAGREQFF.

The V call is TRBV30, the J call TRBJ1-4; D perhaps matches TRBD1 (5 bases). The germline V gene has CDR1 GTSNPN and CDR2 SVGIG (reference sequence). Trimming took off 5 bases at V and 4 bases at J, with 17 bases between the two ends. CDR3 length: 15 residues. Here the CDR3 reads CAWSRDPGGNEKLFF. The DNA of the CDR3 is TGTGCCTGGTCTAGGGATCCGGGGGGTAATGAAAAACTGTTTTTT. Drawing the rest from reference TRBV30 and TRBJ1-4, the complete variable domain is SQTIHQWPATLVQPVGSPLSLECTVEGTSNPNLYWYRQAAGRGLQLLFYSVGIGQISSEVPQNLSASRPQDRQFILSSKKLLLSDSGFYLCAWSRDPGGNEKLFFGSGTQLSVL.

This chain links TRBV10-1 with TRBJ2-5, with 13 positions matching TRBD2. V dropped 6 bases and J dropped 3; count of bases not matched to a gene: 10. CDR3 length: 17 amino acids. Germline CDR1 reads WNHNN; CDR2 reads SYGVQD (reference sequence). DNA for the CDR3: TGCGCCAGCAGAGAGACGACTAGCGGGGGGCGGGAAGAGACCCAGTACTTC. This encodes CASRETTSGGREETQYF.

This clone was counted once. The chain couples TRBV10-3 to TRBJ2-1; 9 bases align to TRBD2. The CDR3 has 15 amino acids. V was pared by 3 bases and J by 7 bases, with 7 bases of the junction left unmatched. Looked up from germline, CDR1 is ENHRY and CDR2 is SYGVKD. CDR3 loop: CAISDLRGGQNEQFF. The CDR3 DNA is TGTGCCATCAGTGATCTGCGGGGGGGCCAGAATGAGCAGTTCTTC.

This chain joins TRBV11-1 and TRBJ2-2; 9 bases line up with TRBD1. This CDR3 contains 16 residues. With V trimmed by 4 bases and J by 6 bases, 9 bases remained unmatched. From germline, CDR1 is SGHAT and CDR2 FQDESV (reference sequence). The CDR3 coding sequence is TGTGCCAGCAGCTACTTAGGACAGGGGCTGCCCGGGGAGCTGTTTTTT. Residues: CASSYLGQGLPGELFF.